These 28 T cell receptor beta chains came from one sample sequenced in a study of T-cell memory formation after mild COVID-19. TCRdb processed the 5' RACE reads anew with MiXCR; each CDR3 protein has one entry. The table has 280,000 or so distinct CDR3 sequences, approximately 19% seen once. Sequenced input: PBMCs or a T cell subset sorted from them (not recorded which). All receptors come from a man aged 18 to 30 who had mild COVID-19 (a few samples of this study predate the infection). Cell type and time point are not known.

The genes are TRBV7-9 and TRBJ2-5, with a possible D match to TRBD1 (5 bases). The CDR3 is 15 amino acids. CDR1 and CDR2 (germline): SEHNR, FQNEAQ (reference sequence). With 5 bases removed from V and 5 bases from J, the gap between germline ends came to 18 bases. In nucleotides, the CDR3 is TGTGCCAGCAGCCGTTTAGACAGTTTCGGGGAGACCCAGTACTTC. It specifies CASSRLDSFGETQYF.

A few counts support this clonotype. This chain connects TRBV6-5 to TRBJ2-1; TRBD1 agrees at 11 bases. The CDR3 runs to 18 residues. The germline gives CDR1 MNHEY, CDR2 SVGAGI. Germline trimming cut 2 bases from V and 9 bases from J; bases unmatched to any gene: 15. Written as DNA, the CDR3 is TGTGCCAGCAGTTACCGGACAGGGGGCAGGTATTTCCAGGGTGAGCAGTTCTTC. Translated, it gives CASSYRTGGRYFQGEQFF.

V is TRBV3-1 and J is TRBJ1-3; D might be TRBD1 (6 bases). V was cut by 6 bases and J by 4 bases, with 10 bases left in between. CDR1 and CDR2 (germline): LGHDT, YNNKEL (reference sequence). The CDR3 is 13 residues long. CDR3 region: CASRLQGGNTIYF. The CDR3 DNA sequence: TGTGCCAGCAGACTACAGGGAGGAAACACCATATATTTT.

A few counts support this clonotype. The rearrangement joins TRBV11-2 to TRBJ2-1; no firm D call. The CDR3 covers 11 residues. V dropped 3 bases and J dropped 10 bases, with 7 bases sitting between them. The germline CDR1 and CDR2 sequences are SGHAT and FQNNGV. The CDR3 loop reads CASSFVKEQFF. DNA for the CDR3: TGTGCCAGCAGCTTTGTCAAGGAGCAGTTCTTC.

V usage is TRBV2 and J usage is TRBJ2-1, with D tentatively TRBD1 (5 bases). Trimming cost V 4 bases and J 8 bases, with 15 bases left between them. Germline V gene sequence: CDR1 SNHLY, CDR2 FYNNEI. CDR3 length equals 14 residues. As DNA, the CDR3 is TGTGCCAGCAGTGGCTACCCGACAGTCGATGAGCAGTTCTTC. It codes for CASSGYPTVDEQFF.

This rearrangement joins TRBV6-5 to TRBJ1-3; TRBD1 agrees at 11 bases. CDR3 length equals 16 residues. Germline lookup yields CDR1 MNHEY and CDR2 SVGAGI. Unmatched junction bases numbered 0, after V lost 0 bases and J lost 2 bases. The CDR3 region has the DNA TGTGCCAGCAGTTACTCGGGACAGGGGGCTGGAAACACCATATATTTT. This gives the protein CASSYSGQGAGNTIYF.

This chain connects TRBV20-1 to TRBJ1-5; D might be TRBD1 (6 bases). This CDR3 has 14 amino acids. In germline, CDR1 is DFQATT, CDR2 SNEGSKA (reference sequence). V was pared by 6 bases and J by 4 bases, with 16 bases between. Written as DNA, the CDR3 is TGCAGTGCGCCTCGGGGGGGCGCGAATCAGCCCCAGCATTTT. This encodes CSAPRGGANQPQHF.

This clonotype turned up a few times. This chain joins TRBV24-1 and TRBJ2-5; D possibly corresponds to TRBD1 (6 bases). Germline V gives CDR1 KGHDR, CDR2 SFDVKD. Between the trimmed V and J ends, which lost 5 bases and 13 bases, there was a span of 19 bases. This CDR3 has 13 residues. Here the CDR3 DNA reads TGTGCCACCAGTGGATCTAAGGACAGAAACTTGTACTTC. Its translation is CATSGSKDRNLYF.

This clonotype has just a few counts. This chain connects TRBV12-3 or TRBV12-4 to TRBJ1-5; D might be TRBD1 (6 bases). With 6 bases removed from V and 4 bases from J, the gap between germline ends came to 16 bases. CDR3 size: 15 residues. CDR3 in amino acids: CASRKTGISNQPQHF. The CDR3 DNA reads TGTGCCAGCAGAAAGACAGGAATCTCAAATCAGCCCCAGCATTTT.

This clonotype was found many times. V gene TRBV5-1 combines with J gene TRBJ2-7, with D hard to call. The CDR3 runs 13 residues. Trimming cost V 6 bases and J 1 base, with 11 bases left between them. Germline V gene sequence: CDR1 SGHRS, CDR2 YFSETQ. CDR3 amino acids: CASTTGWSYEQYF. CDR3 DNA: TGCGCCAGCACCACGGGCTGGTCCTACGAGCAGTACTTC.

This clonotype was counted only a few times. The rearrangement links TRBV15 to TRBJ2-3; possible D gene TRBD1, 6 bases. V was shortened by 5 bases and J by 5 bases, with 11 bases between the two germline ends. CDR3 size: 13 residues. Germline V lookup: CDR1 LNHNV, CDR2 YYDKDF (reference sequence). The CDR3 sequence: CATSSHREDTQYF. The CDR3 coding sequence is TGTGCCACCAGCTCCCACAGGGAAGATACGCAGTATTTT.

V gene TRBV2 combines with J gene TRBJ2-7; the D gene is possibly TRBD2 (5 bases). Germline assignment: CDR1 SNHLY and CDR2 FYNNEI. The CDR3 contains 13 residues. V lost 4 bases and J 3 bases, leaving 10 bases between the germline ends. As DNA, the CDR3 is TGTGCCAGCAGTGTCCCCGGGGTCTACGAGCAGTACTTC. Its protein product is CASSVPGVYEQYF.

This chain links TRBV6-5 with TRBJ2-2, with 8 bases lining up with TRBD2. CDR1 MNHEY and CDR2 SVGAGI come from the germline V gene. There are 13 residues in the CDR3. Trimming took 8 bases from V and 8 from J; bases not matched to a gene: 7. The CDR3 here is CASRPGGRGELFF. DNA of the CDR3: TGTGCCAGCCGTCCGGGGGGGCGAGGGGAGCTGTTTTTT.

The sample holds a few counts of this clonotype. This chain joins TRBV6-6 and TRBJ2-3; 7 bases are shared with TRBD2. Germline CDR1 MNHNY, CDR2 SVGAGI (reference sequence). CDR3 length equals 15 residues. J gave up 0 bases and V 1 base, and 1 base lay outside the gene matches. CDR3 amino acids: CASSYYGGSTDTQYF. CDR3 DNA sequence: TGTGCCAGCAGTTACTACGGGGGGAGCACAGATACGCAGTATTTT.

The chain links TRBV28 to TRBJ2-7, with TRBD1 matching 7 bases. CDR1 is MDHEN and CDR2 is SYDVKM in the germline V gene. The CDR3 contains 12 residues. V dropped 10 bases and J dropped 3; count of bases not matched to a gene: 6. The chain's CDR3 is CATQGQVYEQYV. In DNA, the CDR3 is TGTGCCACACAAGGACAGGTCTACGAGCAGTACGTC.

This clonotype was detected only a few times. The chain links TRBV9 to TRBJ2-1; TRBD1 aligns across 9 bases. After removal of 4 bases from V and 5 bases from J, the junction contained 7 bases not matched to a gene. CDR1 is SGDLS, CDR2 YYNGEE, per germline. The CDR3 is 15 amino acids. The CDR3 sequence is CASSTRDRVNNEQFF. CDR3 bases: TGTGCCAGCAGCACCCGGGACAGGGTAAACAATGAGCAGTTCTTC.

This clonotype was seen a few times. The chain couples TRBV15 to TRBJ1-2; D remains ambiguous. V lost 4 bases, J lost 7 bases, and 13 bases lay in between. The CDR3 covers 13 residues. The germline V gene has CDR1 LNHNV and CDR2 YYDKDF (reference sequence). The CDR3 loop reads CATSTAPRFGYTF. CDR3 sequence (DNA): TGTGCCACCAGCACCGCCCCAAGGTTTGGCTACACCTTC.

The V gene is TRBV4-3, the J gene TRBJ2-3, with D uncertain. V lost 0 bases and J lost 2, with 6 bases in between. Germline assignment: CDR1 LGHNA and CDR2 YSLEER. The CDR3 extends over 14 amino acids. The CDR3 bases are TGCGCCAGCAGCCAAGACCTTAACACAGATACGCAGTATTTT. Its translation: CASSQDLNTDTQYF.

There are a few counts of this clonotype. The V call is TRBV5-1, the J call TRBJ1-5; D is unclear. Trimming pared 0 bases from V and 6 bases from J, leaving 13 bases between. This CDR3 has 15 amino acids. CDR1 SGHRS and CDR2 YFSETQ come from the germline V gene. DNA of the CDR3: TGCGCCAGCAGCTTGGATTTCGGGGTCGGTCAGCCCCAGCATTTT. It is translated as CASSLDFGVGQPQHF. Full variable domain (remainder filled in from reference TRBV5-1 and TRBJ1-5): KAGVTQTPRYLIKTRGQQVTLSCSPISGHRSVSWYQQTPGQGLQFLFEYFSETQRNKGNFPGRFSGRQFSNSRSEMNVSTLELGDSALYLCASSLDFGVGQPQHFGDGTRLSIL.

The sample holds many counts of this clonotype. This chain joins TRBV5-6 and TRBJ1-1; 7 bases are a match to TRBD1. Germline CDR1 is SGHDT and CDR2 is YYEEEE. This CDR3 has 13 residues. V lost 7 bases to trimming and J lost 4 bases; unmatched junction nucleotides: 7. This CDR3 reads CASSNDRVTEAFF. In DNA form, the CDR3 reads TGTGCCAGCTCTAACGACAGGGTCACTGAAGCTTTCTTT.

This chain connects TRBV3-1 to TRBJ2-2; TRBD2 might be the D (6 bases). CDR3 length: 13 residues. V lost 5 bases to trimming and J lost 6 bases, with 10 bases between them. The V gene's germline CDR1 is LGHDT and CDR2 YNNKEL (reference sequence). The CDR3 loop reads CASSGGTAGELFF. CDR3 in DNA: TGTGCCAGCAGCGGGGGGACTGCCGGGGAGCTGTTTTTT.

This clonotype was seen only a few times. The chain is built from TRBV24-1 and TRBJ2-7, with TRBD1 matching 9 bases. The CDR3 sequence is 13 residues long. V lost 2 bases to trimming and J lost 6 bases; unmatched junction nucleotides: 1. Germline V gives CDR1 KGHDR, CDR2 SFDVKD. CDR3 protein: CATSDSDRGEQYF. In nucleotides, the CDR3 is TGTGCCACCAGTGATTCGGACAGGGGCGAGCAGTACTTC.

This clonotype was seen repeatedly, ten times or more. V usage is TRBV7-9 and J usage is TRBJ2-3, with D possibly being TRBD1 or TRBD2 (5 bases each). The germline gives CDR1 SEHNR, CDR2 FQNEAQ (reference sequence). There are 16 residues in the CDR3. V was trimmed by 1 base and J by 2 bases, leaving 13 bases between them. The CDR3 region has the DNA TGTGCCAGCAGCTTAGTAGTCGGGGACCCCACAGATACGCAGTATTTT. It specifies CASSLVVGDPTDTQYF.

This clonotype was seen ten or more times. This chain uses TRBV20-1 with TRBJ2-3, with 9 positions matching TRBD2. V gave up 6 bases and J gave up 2 bases; unmatched junction bases: 9. This CDR3 region has 15 residues. CDR1 is DFQATT and CDR2 is SNEGSKA in the germline V gene (reference sequence). The chain's CDR3 is CSASQTSGLTDTQYF. The CDR3 nucleotides are TGCAGTGCCAGTCAGACTAGCGGCCTCACAGATACGCAGTATTTT.

This clonotype has only a few counts. The chain recombines TRBV28 with TRBJ2-1, with D perhaps TRBD2 (6 bases). V shed 5 bases and J shed 12 bases, with 23 bases lying between them. The CDR3 loop spans 15 amino acids. Germline V gene sequence: CDR1 MDHEN, CDR2 SYDVKM. The CDR3 DNA follows: TGTGCCAGCAGTACCGGAGCCGGGACTCCCCCAGGGCAGTTCTTC. It yields the protein CASSTGAGTPPGQFF.

This clonotype was picked up a small number of times. The V call is TRBV28, the J call TRBJ2-5, with TRBD2 identical over 9 bases. CDR3 size: 16 residues. The germline V gene encodes CDR1 MDHEN and CDR2 SYDVKM. Trimming at V came to 3 bases and at J to 4 bases, leaving 9 bases not matched to a gene. CDR3 in DNA: TGTGCCAGCAGTTTGTGGCTAGCGGGGAGGGGAGAGACCCAGTACTTC. Residues: CASSLWLAGRGETQYF.

This clonotype was observed a handful of times. The chain has TRBV18 and TRBJ1-1; D gene ambiguous. The V end was cut by 0 bases, the J end by 7 bases, with 18 bases between. Germline lookup yields CDR1 KGHSH and CDR2 LQKENI. The CDR3 covers 16 residues. CDR3 in amino acids: CASSPPLREASVEAFF. The CDR3 coding sequence is TGTGCCAGCTCACCACCCCTACGCGAGGCGTCTGTTGAAGCTTTCTTT.

In its sample, this clonotype was seen a few times. This chain links TRBV6-5 with TRBJ1-1; TRBD1 is a possible D gene (6 bases). Trimming stripped 6 bases from V and 7 bases from J, with 18 bases between. The CDR3 spans 14 residues. Germline V lookup: CDR1 MNHEY, CDR2 SVGAGI. The CDR3 loop is CASRHRVEEGEAFF. As DNA, the CDR3 is TGTGCCAGCAGACACAGGGTAGAGGAGGGTGAAGCTTTCTTT.